A selection of T cell receptor beta chains follows, all from one sample in a study of cytomegalovirus exposure and HLA in healthy donors. Sequenced by immunoSEQ multiplex PCR; TCRdb stores in-frame clones only, minus some. The sample comprises about 130,000 clones, roughly two thirds of which are singletons, and roughly 1.5% rests with the top ten. Source material: PBMCs. Receptors were obtained from a man younger than 40 in good health and CMV-seropositive. Each CDR3 is given with its conserved first and last residue. The D gene is left open where the match is weak. Clone size appears in some rows only: once, few, many, or a class for an expanded clone.

clone_size: .; d_call: .; v_call: TRBV11-2; j_call: TRBJ2-3; cdr3_aa: CASSLELDRGTQYF; cdr3_nt: TGTGCCAGCAGCTTAGAGCTAGACCGTGGTACGCAGTATTTT
clone_size: .; d_call: TRBD1; v_call: TRBV11-2; j_call: TRBJ2-5; cdr3_aa: CASSLGLTGVGETQYF; cdr3_nt: TGTGCCAGCAGCTTAGGGCTGACAGGGGTAGGAGAGACCCAGTACTTC
clone_size: few; d_call: .; v_call: TRBV7-9; j_call: TRBJ2-1; cdr3_aa: CASSLAGSNEQFF; cdr3_nt: TGTGCCAGCAGCTTAGCAGGGAGCAATGAGCAGTTCTTC
clone_size: once; d_call: TRBD1; v_call: TRBV28; j_call: TRBJ2-7; cdr3_aa: CASSSTTSDRGFVEDYEQYF; cdr3_nt: TGTGCCAGCAGTTCGACCACTTCGGACAGGGGTTTTGTGGAAGACTACGAGCAGTACTTC
clone_size: .; d_call: .; v_call: TRBV6-5; j_call: TRBJ2-7; cdr3_aa: CASTDSVEQYF; cdr3_nt: TGTGCCAGCACCGACTCGGTCGAGCAGTACTTC
clone_size: .; d_call: .; v_call: TRBV4-3; j_call: TRBJ1-1; cdr3_aa: CASSQDAHGAAFF; cdr3_nt: TGCGCCAGCAGCCAAGACGCCCATGGGGCAGCTTTCTTT
clone_size: .; d_call: .; v_call: TRBV7-3; j_call: TRBJ1-6; cdr3_aa: CASSVKPDSPLHF; cdr3_nt: TGTGCCAGCAGCGTAAAGCCTGATTCACCCCTCCACTTT
clone_size: .; d_call: TRBD2; v_call: TRBV5-1; j_call: TRBJ2-2; cdr3_aa: CASSRGGLARGTGGELFF; cdr3_nt: TGCGCCAGCAGCCGGGGGGGACTAGCGCGAGGGACTGGCGGGGAGCTGTTTTTT
clone_size: .; d_call: .; v_call: TRBV27; j_call: TRBJ2-3; cdr3_aa: CASSLLRKMDSFTDTQYF; cdr3_nt: TGTGCCAGCAGTTTATTACGAAAAATGGACAGCTTCACAGATACGCAGTATTTT
clone_size: .; d_call: TRBD1; v_call: TRBV19; j_call: TRBJ2-5; cdr3_aa: CASSILGQGVRETQYF; cdr3_nt: TGTGCCAGTAGTATTTTAGGACAGGGGGTACGGGAGACCCAGTACTTC
clone_size: once; d_call: TRBD2; v_call: TRBV30; j_call: TRBJ2-3; cdr3_aa: CAWSRGTSGNPDTQYF; cdr3_nt: TGTGCCTGGTCGCGAGGGACTAGCGGGAATCCAGATACGCAGTATTTT
clone_size: once; d_call: TRBD2; v_call: TRBV19; j_call: TRBJ2-2; cdr3_aa: CASSIRGGDTGELFF; cdr3_nt: TGTGCCAGTAGTATACGGGGGGGGGACACCGGGGAGCTGTTTTTT
clone_size: .; d_call: .; v_call: TRBV6-5; j_call: TRBJ2-7; cdr3_aa: CAAGRVSYEQYF; cdr3_nt: TGTGCCGCGGGAAGGGTATCCTACGAGCAGTACTTC
clone_size: .; d_call: TRBD2; v_call: TRBV7-9; j_call: TRBJ2-1; cdr3_aa: CASSPFQGTSFDEQFF; cdr3_nt: TGTGCCAGCAGCCCTTTCCAAGGGACTAGCTTCGATGAGCAGTTCTTC
clone_size: .; d_call: .; v_call: TRBV29-1; j_call: TRBJ1-1; cdr3_aa: CSVDTGTGTEAFF; cdr3_nt: TGCAGCGTTGACACAGGGACCGGCACTGAAGCTTTCTTT
clone_size: few; d_call: TRBD1; v_call: TRBV7-2; j_call: TRBJ2-7; cdr3_aa: CASSRTGANSYEQYF; cdr3_nt: TGTGCCAGCAGCAGAACAGGGGCTAACTCCTACGAGCAGTACTTC
clone_size: .; d_call: TRBD1; v_call: TRBV19; j_call: TRBJ1-5; cdr3_aa: CASSRDRAPPQHF; cdr3_nt: TGTGCCAGTAGCCGGGACAGGGCCCCCCCCCAGCATTTT
clone_size: .; d_call: .; v_call: TRBV11-2; j_call: TRBJ2-7; cdr3_aa: CASSPQAQESYEQYF; cdr3_nt: TGTGCCAGCAGCCCACAGGCGCAGGAATCCTACGAGCAGTACTTC
clone_size: few; d_call: TRBD1; v_call: TRBV19; j_call: TRBJ2-2; cdr3_aa: CASIPGQGIWRTGELFF; cdr3_nt: TGTGCCAGTATCCCGGGACAGGGGATCTGGCGCACCGGGGAGCTGTTTTTT
clone_size: .; d_call: .; v_call: TRBV9; j_call: TRBJ2-3; cdr3_aa: CASSVEPRDTQYF; cdr3_nt: TGTGCCAGCAGCGTTGAGCCCAGGGATACGCAGTATTTT
clone_size: .; d_call: .; v_call: TRBV7-9; j_call: TRBJ2-7; cdr3_aa: CASSFSSSGYHDGEQYF; cdr3_nt: TGTGCCAGCAGCTTTTCTTCCAGCGGATACCACGACGGCGAGCAGTACTTC
clone_size: .; d_call: .; v_call: TRBV6-5; j_call: TRBJ2-7; cdr3_aa: CASSFTQGGFYEQYF; cdr3_nt: TGTGCCAGCAGTTTCACCCAGGGGGGATTTTACGAGCAGTACTTC
clone_size: .; d_call: TRBD1; v_call: TRBV5-1; j_call: TRBJ2-7; cdr3_aa: CASSPDRGTLGEQYF; cdr3_nt: TGCGCCAGCAGCCCAGACAGGGGAACCCTCGGCGAGCAGTACTTC
clone_size: .; d_call: TRBD2; v_call: TRBV2; j_call: TRBJ2-3; cdr3_aa: CASSSTSGRDTQYF; cdr3_nt: TGTGCCAGCAGTTCCACTAGCGGGAGAGATACGCAGTATTTT
clone_size: .; d_call: .; v_call: TRBV28; j_call: TRBJ1-4; cdr3_aa: CASSLLQGSGSTNEKLFF; cdr3_nt: TGTGCCAGCAGTTTATTGCAGGGTTCTGGGTCTACTAATGAAAAACTGTTTTTT
clone_size: .; d_call: TRBD1; v_call: TRBV5-6; j_call: TRBJ1-5; cdr3_aa: CASSLTGGSNQPQHF; cdr3_nt: TGTGCCAGCAGCTTGACAGGGGGCAGCAATCAGCCCCAGCATTTT
clone_size: .; d_call: .; v_call: TRBV5-4; j_call: TRBJ2-2; cdr3_aa: CASNWGLEDTGELFF; cdr3_nt: TGTGCCAGCAACTGGGGCCTTGAGGACACCGGGGAGCTGTTTTTT
clone_size: .; d_call: TRBD2; v_call: TRBV4-3; j_call: TRBJ2-1; cdr3_aa: CASSQDRGLGGSEQFF; cdr3_nt: TGCGCCAGCAGCCAAGATCGGGGCCTCGGGGGGAGTGAGCAGTTCTTC
clone_size: .; d_call: .; v_call: TRBV5-1; j_call: TRBJ1-3; cdr3_aa: CASSLDPVTGSYSGNTIYF; cdr3_nt: TGCGCCAGCAGCTTGGACCCCGTTACAGGGTCATACTCTGGAAACACCATATATTTT
clone_size: medium-sized; d_call: .; v_call: TRBV6-4; j_call: TRBJ2-2; cdr3_aa: CASKERPGDTGELFF; cdr3_nt: TGTGCCAGCAAAGAACGTCCCGGGGACACCGGGGAGCTGTTTTTT
clone_size: few; d_call: TRBD1; v_call: TRBV6-1; j_call: TRBJ2-7; cdr3_aa: CASTGQNSYEQYF; cdr3_nt: TGTGCCAGTACGGGACAGAACTCCTACGAGCAGTACTTC
clone_size: .; d_call: TRBD2; v_call: TRBV4-2; j_call: TRBJ2-7; cdr3_aa: CASSQPTSGSYEQYF; cdr3_nt: TGTGCCAGCAGCCAACCAACTAGCGGGTCCTACGAGCAGTACTTC
clone_size: few; d_call: .; v_call: TRBV29-1; j_call: TRBJ1-1; cdr3_aa: CSVGVSMSNTEAFF; cdr3_nt: TGCAGCGTCGGGGTTTCGATGTCGAACACTGAAGCTTTCTTT
clone_size: .; d_call: TRBD2; v_call: TRBV2; j_call: TRBJ2-7; cdr3_aa: CASLISGIPSSYEQYF; cdr3_nt: TGTGCCAGCTTGATTAGCGGGATCCCGAGCTCCTACGAGCAGTACTTC
clone_size: .; d_call: TRBD2; v_call: TRBV27; j_call: TRBJ2-1; cdr3_aa: CASSLLLAGGPNEQFF; cdr3_nt: TGTGCCAGCAGTTTATTACTAGCGGGAGGGCCCAATGAGCAGTTCTTC
clone_size: .; d_call: TRBD2; v_call: TRBV5-4; j_call: TRBJ2-1; cdr3_aa: CASSLGGPGGYNEQFF; cdr3_nt: TGTGCCAGCAGCTTGGGAGGTCCGGGAGGCTACAATGAGCAGTTCTTC
clone_size: once; d_call: .; v_call: TRBV13; j_call: TRBJ1-1; cdr3_aa: CASSPNPGHVNEAFF; cdr3_nt: TGTGCCAGCAGCCCCAACCCAGGACATGTTAATGAAGCTTTCTTT
clone_size: .; d_call: .; v_call: TRBV5-1; j_call: TRBJ2-5; cdr3_aa: CASSHGERFETQYF; cdr3_nt: TGCGCCAGCAGCCACGGGGAGAGGTTCGAGACCCAGTACTTC
clone_size: .; d_call: .; v_call: TRBV2; j_call: TRBJ1-2; cdr3_aa: CASSLGGDGYGYTF; cdr3_nt: TGTGCCAGCAGTCTAGGGGGGGATGGCTATGGCTACACCTTC
clone_size: .; d_call: .; v_call: TRBV6-5; j_call: TRBJ1-2; cdr3_aa: CASSYVGSRDYGYTF; cdr3_nt: TGTGCCAGCAGTTACGTGGGGAGTAGGGACTATGGCTACACCTTC